This record looks at one T cell receptor (beta chain) sequence and its context. The antigen is unknown. The data are from a study of blood T cells in healthy people across ages. A second PCR, run for about 7 to 11 cycles, used a sample-barcoded 5' primer plus a J-beta primer mix. Unique molecular identifiers of 12 random nucleotides labeled each cDNA. A single record per CDR3 protein comes from TCRdb applying MiXCR to the 5' RACE reads. The sample contains approximately 900,000 distinct CDR3 sequences, approximately 32% of which appear only once. The V gene end was trimmed by 2 bases and the J gene end by 10 bases; junction bases not matched to a gene: 6. CDR1 MGHDK and CDR2 SYGVNS come from the germline V gene. The CDR3 totals 15 residues. Broader study findings: A strong correlation was found between TCR beta diversity and the percentage of naive T cells.

This sample was shared with a second study, whose subject was T cells of mothers and their children.

The chain links TRBV25-1 to TRBJ2-1, with 12 bases identical to TRBD1. This TCR was recovered from a woman aged 35 to 49 in good health. Sequenced material: blood. CDR3 protein: CASSETPGTGGEQFF. The CDR3 DNA is TGTGCCAGCAGTGAAACCCCCGGGACAGGGGGCGAGCAGTTCTTC.